This entry lists 22 T cell receptor beta chains sequenced from one sample in a study of vaccination and CD4 T cells after COVID-19 (dated 2022 in TCRdb). In light of the paper, this sample's treatment or condition label describes: approximately 9-day PBMC culture with coronavirus spike peptide pools or control peptides (ViraFEST assay). Receptor amplification or capture employed PCR. For sequencing, an Illumina iSeq 100 was employed. At the Johns Hopkins FTIC core, DNA from the cultured CD4+ T cells underwent TCR sequencing with the Oncomine TCR Beta short-read assay. Using fastp at Q25 and MiXCR, TCRdb reprocessed the public reads and kept productive beta chains. A single entry per CDR3 protein holds the most common genes and DNA from its merged rows. This sample holds 15,000 or so distinct CDR3 sequences; about half were observed only once. The ten largest clones capture about 25% of the sample.

No antigen has been identified for these receptors. The source was cultured CD4+ T cells from blood, collected after SARS-CoV-2 vaccination. Source of these receptors: a human donor with COVID-19.

The V gene is TRBV5-5, the J gene TRBJ1-5, with D unclear. The CDR3 runs to 14 residues. V lost 4 bases to trimming and J lost 0 bases, with 8 bases between them. In germline, CDR1 is SGHKS, CDR2 YYEKEE (reference sequence). The CDR3 coding sequence is TGTGCCAGCAGCCCTTTTTATAGCAATCAGCCCCAGCATTTT. It translates to CASSPFYSNQPQHF.

This chain connects TRBV25-1 to TRBJ2-2; D not certain. In germline, CDR1 is MGHDK, CDR2 SYGVNS. The CDR3 is 12 amino acids. Trimming cost V 6 bases and J 8 bases, with 10 bases left between them. CDR3: CASSRVSGELFF. The CDR3, as DNA: TGTGCCAGCAGCCGAGTGTCGGGGGAGCTGTTTTTT.

This chain joins TRBV6-1 and TRBJ2-1, with a tentative D call TRBD2 (6 bases). V lost 5 bases, J lost 1 base, and 12 bases lay in between. Germline V gives CDR1 MNHNS, CDR2 SASEGT. The CDR3 is made up of 15 amino acids. CDR3 sequence reads: CASSLAFESYNEQFF. CDR3 coding DNA: TGTGCCAGCAGTCTAGCGTTTGAGTCCTACAATGAGCAGTTCTTC.

The chain couples TRBV7-9 to TRBJ1-2; 7 bases are shared with TRBD1. CDR3 length: 15 residues. Germline-derived CDR1 and CDR2 are SEHNR and FQNEAQ (reference sequence). J lost 4 bases, V lost 2 bases, and 7 bases had no gene match. The CDR3 reads CASSLRQGDIYGYTF. DNA for the CDR3: TGTGCCAGCAGCTTACGGCAGGGGGACATCTATGGCTACACCTTC.

The chain employs TRBV12-3 or TRBV12-4 and TRBJ1-2; a weak D match, TRBD1 (6 bases). The CDR3 sequence is 13 residues long. V was clipped by 4 bases and J by 2 bases, with 8 bases between them. CDR3 bases: TGTGCCAGCAGTTCCACAGGGAACTATGGCTACACCTTC. Amino acid sequence: CASSSTGNYGYTF.

This rearrangement joins TRBV2 to TRBJ2-3; 10 nucleotides match TRBD1. The CDR3 runs 13 residues. Trimming took 11 bases from V and 4 from J; bases not matched to a gene: 6. The germline V gene encodes CDR1 SNHLY and CDR2 FYNNEI. CDR3 residues: CAGTGVRSDTQYF. The CDR3 DNA follows: TGTGCCGGGACAGGGGTTCGGTCAGATACGCAGTATTTT. Full variable domain (remainder filled in from reference TRBV2 and TRBJ2-3): EPEVTQTPSHQVTQMGQEVILRCVPISNHLYFYWYRQILGQKVEFLVSFYNNEISEKSEIFDDQFSVERPDGSNFTLKIRSTKLEDSAMYFCAGTGVRSDTQYFGPGTRLTVL.

J is TRBJ2-1 and V is TRBV20-1; TRBD2 is a possible D gene (5 bases). Germline V gives CDR1 DFQATT, CDR2 SNEGSKA (reference sequence). This CDR3 is built from 14 residues. Trimming took off 4 bases at V and 4 bases at J, with 14 bases between the two ends. The CDR3, as DNA: TGCAGTGCTAAAACCCCTAGAGGGTACAATGAGCAGTTCTTC. As protein: CSAKTPRGYNEQFF.

This clonotype was counted only a few times. The chain recombines TRBV11-3 with TRBJ1-2, with TRBD1 matching 10 bases. Germline V gene data show CDR1 as SGHNT and CDR2 as YENEEA. The CDR3 length is 14 residues. V lost 2 bases to trimming and J lost 6 bases; unmatched junction nucleotides: 3. The CDR3 DNA reads TGTGCCAGCAGCTTATCGGACAGGGGGAATGGCTACACCTTC. Residues: CASSLSDRGNGYTF.

The J gene is TRBJ1-4, the V gene TRBV6-5; TRBD1 matches 7 bases. This CDR3 has 14 amino acids. Per the germline V gene, CDR1 is MNHEY and CDR2 is SVGAGI. V was pared by 6 bases and J by 4 bases, with 5 bases of the junction left unmatched. CDR3 nucleotides: TGTGCCAGCAGCTACAGGGGAGTTAATGAAAAACTGTTTTTT. Translated, it gives CASSYRGVNEKLFF.

The chain employs TRBV11-3 and TRBJ2-7; maybe TRBD2 (6 bases). This CDR3 has 13 amino acids. Germline CDR1 and CDR2: SGHNT and YENEEA. V was clipped by 5 bases and J by 2 bases, with 10 bases between them. CDR3 in amino acids: CASSTGGAYEQYF. CDR3 DNA: TGTGCCAGCAGCACCGGAGGGGCCTACGAGCAGTACTTC.

The chain uses TRBV19 and TRBJ1-1, with TRBD1 as a possible D gene (6 bases). The length of the CDR3 is 13 residues. V shed 3 bases and J shed 10 bases, with 15 bases lying between them. CDR1 and CDR2 (germline): LNHDA, SQIVND (reference sequence). In DNA, the CDR3 is TGTGCCAGTAGTATCCTGACAGGTCTTGGAGCTTTCTTT. Protein product: CASSILTGLGAFF.

V and J are TRBV28 and TRBJ2-3; tentative D call: TRBD1 (5 bases). V was cut by 3 bases and J by 1 base, with 11 bases left in between. In germline, CDR1 is MDHEN, CDR2 SYDVKM. The CDR3 length is 15 residues. DNA for the CDR3: TGTGCCAGCAGTTTTAAGGGGTTCGGCACAGATACGCAGTATTTT. Its protein product is CASSFKGFGTDTQYF. The full variable domain, its missing parts supplied by reference TRBV28 and TRBJ2-3, is DVKVTQSSRYLVKRTGEKVFLECVQDMDHENMFWYRQDPGLGLRLIYFSYDVKMKEKGDIPEGYSVSREKKERFSLILESASTNQTSMYLCASSFKGFGTDTQYFGPGTRLTVL.

This chain joins TRBV2 and TRBJ1-5, with D possibly matching TRBD1 (5 bases). The CDR3 totals 14 residues. Trimming stripped 0 bases from V and 5 bases from J, with 8 bases between. Germline loops: CDR1 SNHLY, CDR2 FYNNEI. CDR3 DNA: TGTGCCAGCAGTGAAGCTCGGGGGGATCAGCCCCAGCATTTT. It is translated as CASSEARGDQPQHF.

The chain combines TRBV28 with TRBJ1-2, with a tentative D call TRBD1 (5 bases). The CDR3 covers 16 residues. Germline CDR1 is MDHEN and CDR2 is SYDVKM. Between the trimmed V and J ends, which lost 6 bases and 0 bases, there was a span of 17 bases. CDR3 loop: CASRPGGGRANYGYTF. The CDR3, as DNA: TGTGCCAGCAGACCCGGTGGGGGAAGAGCTAACTATGGCTACACCTTC.

For the CDR3, the DNA is TGTGCCACCCGCCGACAGGGTATATCACAAAACAATCAGCCCCAGCATTTT. Translation: CATRRQGISQNNQPQHF. The V call is TRBV27, the J call TRBJ1-5, with 7 bases lining up with TRBD1. The CDR3 sequence is 17 residues long. V shed 10 bases, J shed 3 bases, and the junction held 18 bases outside the gene matches. CDR1 is MNHEY and CDR2 is SMNVEV in the germline V gene (reference sequence).

The chain combines TRBV11-2 with TRBJ2-3; 9 nucleotides match TRBD1. The germline gives CDR1 SGHAT, CDR2 FQNNGV. The CDR3 extends over 14 amino acids. V trimming: 5 bases; J trimming: 4 bases; junction bases outside the gene matches: 4. The CDR3 region is CASSVTGGADTQYF. The CDR3 nucleotides read TGTGCCAGCAGCGTCACAGGGGGCGCAGATACGCAGTATTTT.

This chain uses TRBV7-2 with TRBJ2-2; possible D gene TRBD1, 6 bases. V was trimmed by 4 bases and J by 4 bases, leaving 16 bases between them. The V gene's germline CDR1 is SGHTA and CDR2 FQGNSA. The length of the CDR3 is 16 residues. CDR3 nucleotides: TGTGCCAGCAGCTACGCGGCGCTAGGGGGCACCGGGGAGCTGTTTTTT. Encoded protein: CASSYAALGGTGELFF.

The gene calls are TRBV12-3 or TRBV12-4 and TRBJ2-1; 12 bases are a match to TRBD2. The CDR3 totals 17 residues. V shed 8 bases and J 3 bases; nucleotides not matched to a gene: 11. CDR3 in amino acids: CASGSTSGGRRYNEQFF. The CDR3 DNA reads as TGTGCCAGCGGGTCGACTAGCGGGGGACGACGCTACAATGAGCAGTTCTTC.

CDR3 in amino acids: CARKRGRSYEQYF. For the CDR3, the DNA is TGTGCCCGGAAAAGGGGTAGATCCTACGAGCAGTACTTC. V usage is TRBV30 and J usage is TRBJ2-7; the D gene is possibly TRBD1 (5 bases). Germline V gene lookup returns CDR1 GTSNPN and CDR2 SVGIG (reference sequence). This CDR3 spans 13 amino acids. Deletions cut 8 bases from V and 1 base from J, with 15 bases between.

A few counts support this clonotype. This chain joins TRBV20-1 and TRBJ2-2; D unclear. Per the germline V gene, CDR1 is DFQATT and CDR2 is SNEGSKA (reference sequence). Trimming took 2 bases from V and 6 from J, leaving 7 bases between them. This CDR3 comprises 12 residues. CDR3 bases: TGCAGTGCTAGACCCCCACCCGGGGAGCTGTTTTTT. It translates to CSARPPPGELFF.

The chain combines TRBV28 with TRBJ1-2, with D possibly matching TRBD1 (5 bases). The CDR3 length is 14 residues. CDR1 MDHEN and CDR2 SYDVKM come from the germline V gene. The V gene lost 7 bases and the J gene lost 5 bases, with 17 bases spanning the gap. CDR3 coding DNA: TGTGCCAGCAACGGTGAGACAGCGGCTTATGGCTACACCTTC. Protein: CASNGETAAYGYTF.

The chain has TRBV28 and TRBJ2-7; TRBD1 aligns across 7 bases. With 3 bases clipped from V and 1 base from J, the junction kept 9 bases outside the gene matches. Germline CDR1 reads MDHEN; CDR2 reads SYDVKM. This CDR3 region has 16 residues. The CDR3 bases are TGTGCCAGCAGTTTGGCTCGGGGACAGATGTCCTACGAGCAGTACTTC. It encodes CASSLARGQMSYEQYF.